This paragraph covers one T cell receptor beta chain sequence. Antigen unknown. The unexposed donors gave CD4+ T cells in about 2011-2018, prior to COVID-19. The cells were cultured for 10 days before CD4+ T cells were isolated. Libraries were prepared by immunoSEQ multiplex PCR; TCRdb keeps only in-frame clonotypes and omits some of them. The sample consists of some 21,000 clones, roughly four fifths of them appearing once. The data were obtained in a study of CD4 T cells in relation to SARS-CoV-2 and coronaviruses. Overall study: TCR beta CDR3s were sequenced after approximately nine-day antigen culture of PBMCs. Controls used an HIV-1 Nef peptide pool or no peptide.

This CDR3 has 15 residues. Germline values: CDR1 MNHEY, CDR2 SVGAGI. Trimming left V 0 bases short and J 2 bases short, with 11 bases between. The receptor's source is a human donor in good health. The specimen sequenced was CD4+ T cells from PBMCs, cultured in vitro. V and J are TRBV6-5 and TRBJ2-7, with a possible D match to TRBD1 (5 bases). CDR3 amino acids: CASSYSTDIPYEQYF. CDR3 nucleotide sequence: TGTGCCAGCAGTTACTCGACGGACATACCCTACGAGCAGTACTTC.